The present T cell receptor (beta chain) was sequenced within a study of neurological immune-mediated disorders. Trimming stripped 1 base from V and 0 bases from J, with 17 bases between. Germline CDR1 reads SGHDT; CDR2 reads YYEEEE. The CDR3 contains 17 residues. Time point described: longitudinal time-point 2. The study built unsorted libraries from 2 million PBMCs kept at -80 C. This clonotype was seen repeatedly, ten times or more. TCRdb passed the 5' RACE reads through MiXCR, listing each CDR3 protein once. The profile shows roughly 45,000 distinct CDR3 sequences, less than 15% of them singletons.

The origin of this receptor is a male donor with HTLV-1-associated myelopathy (HAM/TSP). The chain links TRBV5-6 to TRBJ2-7, with D perhaps TRBD2 (5 bases). Specimen: PBMCs. This CDR3 is CASSLSPRFGSSYEQYF. CDR3 DNA sequence: TGTGCCAGCAGCTTGAGTCCCCGGTTTGGGAGCTCCTACGAGCAGTACTTC.